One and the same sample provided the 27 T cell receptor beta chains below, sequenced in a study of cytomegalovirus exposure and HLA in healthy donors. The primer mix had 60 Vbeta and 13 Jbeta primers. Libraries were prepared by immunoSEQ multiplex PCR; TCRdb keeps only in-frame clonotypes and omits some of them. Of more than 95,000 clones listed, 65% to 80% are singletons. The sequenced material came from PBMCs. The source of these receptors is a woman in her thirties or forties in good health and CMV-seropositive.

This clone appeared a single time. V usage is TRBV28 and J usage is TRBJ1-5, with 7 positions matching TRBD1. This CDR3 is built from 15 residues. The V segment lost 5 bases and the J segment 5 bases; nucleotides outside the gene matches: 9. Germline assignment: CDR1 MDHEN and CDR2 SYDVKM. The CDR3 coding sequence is TGTGCCAGCAGTCGGGACAGCCTCTTTTATCAGCCCCAGCATTTT. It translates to CASSRDSLFYQPQHF.

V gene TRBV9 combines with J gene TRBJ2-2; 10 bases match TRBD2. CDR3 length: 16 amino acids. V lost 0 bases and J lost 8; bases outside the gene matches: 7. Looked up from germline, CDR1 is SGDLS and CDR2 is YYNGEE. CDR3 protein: CASSVASGSVAGELFF. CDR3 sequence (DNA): TGTGCCAGCAGCGTAGCTAGCGGGAGTGTAGCGGGGGAGCTGTTTTTT.

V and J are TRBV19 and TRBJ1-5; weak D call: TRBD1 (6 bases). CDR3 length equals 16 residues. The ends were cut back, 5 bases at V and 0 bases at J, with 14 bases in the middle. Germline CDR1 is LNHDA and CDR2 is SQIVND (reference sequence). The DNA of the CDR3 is TGTGCCAGTAGTCCAGTTCCAGGGGTTAGCAATCAGCCCCAGCATTTT. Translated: CASSPVPGVSNQPQHF.

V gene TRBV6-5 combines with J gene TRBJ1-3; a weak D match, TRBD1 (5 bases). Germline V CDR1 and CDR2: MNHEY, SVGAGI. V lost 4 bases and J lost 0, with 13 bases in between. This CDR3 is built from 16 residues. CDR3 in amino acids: CASSSRRTGSGNTIYF. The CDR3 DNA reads TGTGCCAGCAGTTCCCGCCGTACAGGCTCTGGAAACACCATATATTTT.

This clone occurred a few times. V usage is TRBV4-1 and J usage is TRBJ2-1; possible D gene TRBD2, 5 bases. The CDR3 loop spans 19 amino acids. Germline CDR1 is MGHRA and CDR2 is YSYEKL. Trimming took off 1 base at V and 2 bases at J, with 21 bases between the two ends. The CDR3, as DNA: TGCGCCAGCAGCCAAGGAGCGGTACCGGGCCGAGAAACCTACAATGAGCAGTTCTTC. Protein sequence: CASSQGAVPGRETYNEQFF.

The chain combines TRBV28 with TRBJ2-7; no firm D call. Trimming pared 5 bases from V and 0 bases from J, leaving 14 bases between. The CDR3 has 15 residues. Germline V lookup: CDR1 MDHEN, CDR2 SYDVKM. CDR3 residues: CASSPTLLSSYEQYF. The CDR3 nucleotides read TGTGCCAGCAGTCCTACCCTGCTAAGCTCCTACGAGCAGTACTTC.

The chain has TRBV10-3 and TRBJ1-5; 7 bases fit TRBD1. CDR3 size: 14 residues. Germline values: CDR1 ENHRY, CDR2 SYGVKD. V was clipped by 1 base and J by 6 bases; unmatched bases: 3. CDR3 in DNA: TGTGCCATCAGTGAGTTTCCAGGGGGTCAGCCCCAGCATTTT. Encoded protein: CAISEFPGGQPQHF.

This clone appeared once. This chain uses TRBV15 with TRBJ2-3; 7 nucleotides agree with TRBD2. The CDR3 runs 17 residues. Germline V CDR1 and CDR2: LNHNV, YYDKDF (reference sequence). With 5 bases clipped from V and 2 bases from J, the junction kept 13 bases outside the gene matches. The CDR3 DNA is TGTGCCACCAGCGGATTTGGCGGGAGCCCCCACACAGATACGCAGTATTTT. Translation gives CATSGFGGSPHTDTQYF.

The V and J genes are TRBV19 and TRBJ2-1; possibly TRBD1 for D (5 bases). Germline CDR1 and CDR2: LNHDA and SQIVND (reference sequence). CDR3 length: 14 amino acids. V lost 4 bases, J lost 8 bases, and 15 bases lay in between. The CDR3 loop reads CASSKGLAVDEQFF. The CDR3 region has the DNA TGTGCCAGTAGTAAGGGGCTGGCGGTGGATGAGCAGTTCTTC.

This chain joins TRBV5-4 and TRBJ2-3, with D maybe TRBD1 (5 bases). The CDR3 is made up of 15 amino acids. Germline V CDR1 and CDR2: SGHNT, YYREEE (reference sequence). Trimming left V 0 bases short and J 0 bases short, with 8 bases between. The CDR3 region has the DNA TGTGCCAGCAGCTTGGTAGGGGCCAGCACAGATACGCAGTATTTT. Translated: CASSLVGASTDTQYF. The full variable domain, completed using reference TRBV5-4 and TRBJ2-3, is ETGVTQSPTHLIKTRGQQVTLRCSSQSGHNTVSWYQQALGQGPQFIFQYYREEENGRGNFPPRFSGLQFPNYSSELNVNALELDDSALYLCASSLVGASTDTQYFGPGTRLTVL.

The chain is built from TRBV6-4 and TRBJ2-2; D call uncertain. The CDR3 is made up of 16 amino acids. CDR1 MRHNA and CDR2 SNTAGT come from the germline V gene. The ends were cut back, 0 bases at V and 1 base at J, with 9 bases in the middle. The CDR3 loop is CASSDSRGLNTGELFF. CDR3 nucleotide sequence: TGTGCCAGCAGTGACTCGCGCGGTCTGAACACCGGGGAGCTGTTTTTT.

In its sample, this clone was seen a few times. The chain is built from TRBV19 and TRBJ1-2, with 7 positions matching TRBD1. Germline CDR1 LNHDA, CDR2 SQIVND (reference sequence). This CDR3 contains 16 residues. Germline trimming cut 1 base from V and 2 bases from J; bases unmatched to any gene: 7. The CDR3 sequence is CASSIARGKANYGYTF. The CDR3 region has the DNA TGTGCCAGTAGTATAGCCAGGGGGAAGGCAAACTATGGCTACACCTTC.

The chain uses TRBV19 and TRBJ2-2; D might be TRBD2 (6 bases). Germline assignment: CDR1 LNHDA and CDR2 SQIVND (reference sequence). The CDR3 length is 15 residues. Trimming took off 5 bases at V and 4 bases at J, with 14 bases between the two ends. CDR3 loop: CASSHPGGSTGELFF. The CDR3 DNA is TGTGCCAGTAGTCACCCAGGAGGGTCCACCGGGGAGCTGTTTTTT.

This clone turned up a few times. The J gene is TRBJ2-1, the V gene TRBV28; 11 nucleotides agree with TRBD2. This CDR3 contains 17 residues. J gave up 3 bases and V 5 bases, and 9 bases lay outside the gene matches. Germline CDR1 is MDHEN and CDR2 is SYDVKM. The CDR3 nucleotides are TGTGCCAGCAGTCCAAACCCTGGACTAGCGGGCTACAATGAGCAGTTCTTC. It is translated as CASSPNPGLAGYNEQFF.

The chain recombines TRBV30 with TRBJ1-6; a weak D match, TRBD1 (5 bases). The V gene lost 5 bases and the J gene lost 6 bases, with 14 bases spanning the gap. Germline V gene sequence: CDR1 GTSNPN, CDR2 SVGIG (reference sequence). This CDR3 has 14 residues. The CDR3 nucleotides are TGTGCCTGGTCCCCGGGACTCCCTAATTCACCCCTCCACTTT. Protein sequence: CAWSPGLPNSPLHF.

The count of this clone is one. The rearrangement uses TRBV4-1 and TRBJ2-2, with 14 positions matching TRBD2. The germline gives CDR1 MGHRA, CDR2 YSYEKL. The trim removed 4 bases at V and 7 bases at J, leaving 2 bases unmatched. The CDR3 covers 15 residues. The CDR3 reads CASSPGLAGVGELFF. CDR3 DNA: TGCGCCAGCAGCCCGGGACTAGCGGGAGTCGGGGAGCTGTTTTTT.

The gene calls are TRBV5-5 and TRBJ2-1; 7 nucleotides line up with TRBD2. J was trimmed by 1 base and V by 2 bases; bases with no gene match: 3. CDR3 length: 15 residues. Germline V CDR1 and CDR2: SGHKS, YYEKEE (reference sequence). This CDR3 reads CASSFRDYSYNEQFF. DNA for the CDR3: TGTGCCAGCAGCTTCCGGGACTATTCCTACAATGAGCAGTTCTTC.

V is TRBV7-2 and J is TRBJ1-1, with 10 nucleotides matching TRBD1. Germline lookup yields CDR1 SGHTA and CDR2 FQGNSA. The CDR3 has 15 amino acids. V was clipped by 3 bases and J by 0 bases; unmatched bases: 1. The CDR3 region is CASSLTGGMNTEAFF. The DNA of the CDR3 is TGTGCCAGCAGCTTGACAGGGGGCATGAACACTGAAGCTTTCTTT.

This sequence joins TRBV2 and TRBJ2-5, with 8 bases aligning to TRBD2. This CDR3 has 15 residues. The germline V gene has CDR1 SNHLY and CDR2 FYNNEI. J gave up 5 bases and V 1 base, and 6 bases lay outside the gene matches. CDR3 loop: CASSEEVAGRETQYF. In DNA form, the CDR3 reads TGTGCCAGCAGTGAAGAGGTAGCGGGACGGGAGACCCAGTACTTC.

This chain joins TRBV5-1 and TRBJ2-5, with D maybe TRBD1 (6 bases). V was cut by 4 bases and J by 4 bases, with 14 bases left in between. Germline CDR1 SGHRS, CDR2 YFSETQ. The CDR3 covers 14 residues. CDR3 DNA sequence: TGCGCCAGCAGCCCCGGGTCAGGGGCAGAGACCCAGTACTTC. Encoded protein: CASSPGSGAETQYF.

The CDR3, as DNA: TGTGCCAGCAGGAGGGCCGGGGGGGACTACGAGCAGTACTTC. Translating gives CASRRAGGDYEQYF. The chain carries TRBV6-1 and TRBJ2-7; 8 bases agree with TRBD2. The CDR3 contains 14 residues. Trimming cost V 6 bases and J 3 bases; bases outside gene matches: 7. Germline V gene sequence: CDR1 MNHNS, CDR2 SASEGT.

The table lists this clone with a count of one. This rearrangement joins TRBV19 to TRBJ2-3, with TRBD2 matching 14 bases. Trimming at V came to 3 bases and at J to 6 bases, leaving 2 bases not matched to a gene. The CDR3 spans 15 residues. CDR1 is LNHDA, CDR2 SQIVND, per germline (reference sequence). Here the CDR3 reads CASSMGLAGADTQYF. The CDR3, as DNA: TGTGCCAGTAGTATGGGACTAGCGGGAGCCGATACGCAGTATTTT.

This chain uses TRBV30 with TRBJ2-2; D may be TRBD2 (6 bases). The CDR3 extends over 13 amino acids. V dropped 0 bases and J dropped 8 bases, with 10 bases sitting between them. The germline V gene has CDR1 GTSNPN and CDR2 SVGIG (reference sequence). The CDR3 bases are TGTGCCTGGAGTGTACTAGCTGGAGGGGAGCTGTTTTTT. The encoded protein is CAWSVLAGGELFF.

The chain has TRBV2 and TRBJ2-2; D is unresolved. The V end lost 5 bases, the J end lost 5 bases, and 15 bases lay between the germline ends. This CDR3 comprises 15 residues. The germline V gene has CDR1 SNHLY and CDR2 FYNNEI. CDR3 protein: CASSLRLASTGELFF. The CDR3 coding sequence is TGTGCCAGCAGTCTCCGACTTGCCAGTACCGGGGAGCTGTTTTTT.

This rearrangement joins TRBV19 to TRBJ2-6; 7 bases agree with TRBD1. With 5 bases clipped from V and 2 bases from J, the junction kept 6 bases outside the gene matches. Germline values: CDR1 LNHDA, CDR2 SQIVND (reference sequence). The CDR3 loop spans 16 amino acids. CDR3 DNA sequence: TGTGCCAGTAGTCCCCGAGGGGGCGCTGGGGCCAACGTCCTGACTTTC. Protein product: CASSPRGGAGANVLTF.

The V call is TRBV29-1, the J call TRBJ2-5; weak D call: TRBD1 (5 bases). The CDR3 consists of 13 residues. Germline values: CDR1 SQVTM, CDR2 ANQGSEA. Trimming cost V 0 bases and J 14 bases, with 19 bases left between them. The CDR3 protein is CSVEELSQGRFYF. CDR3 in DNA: TGCAGCGTTGAAGAGTTGTCTCAGGGAAGGTTTTACTTC.

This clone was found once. The CDR3 loop is CASSVEWDTGIYGYTF. CDR3 DNA sequence: TGTGCCAGCAGCGTAGAATGGGACACGGGAATCTATGGCTACACCTTC. This chain links TRBV9 with TRBJ1-2, with D possibly being TRBD1 (6 bases). Germline CDR1 SGDLS, CDR2 YYNGEE. V was shortened by 0 bases and J by 4 bases, with 16 bases between the two germline ends. The CDR3 runs 16 residues.